These 3 T cell receptor beta chains were sequenced from one sample in a study of cytomegalovirus exposure and HLA in healthy donors. Primers: 60 Vbeta forward and 13 Jbeta reverse. Profiled with immunoSEQ multiplex PCR; TCRdb holds only in-frame clones, not every one. Of approximately 150,000 clones listed, around 80% were seen once; the top ten hold 4.8%. The specimen was PBMCs. These receptors were collected from a man younger than 35 in good health and CMV-seronegative.

This clone occurred a few times. The chain joins TRBV13 to TRBJ1-1, with 8 bases aligning to TRBD1. CDR1 and CDR2 (germline): PRHDT, FYEKMQ (reference sequence). V gave up 10 bases and J gave up 4 bases; unmatched junction bases: 8. CDR3 length: 13 amino acids. The CDR3 nucleotides are TGTGCCATCGGGCAGGGGGCCGGCACTGAAGCTTTCTTT. Translation gives CAIGQGAGTEAFF.

The count of this clone is one. The genes are TRBV19 and TRBJ2-5, with a weak D call TRBD1 (5 bases). The J call may be faulty, since TRBJ2-7 better matches the DNA end. This CDR3 is built from 13 residues. Germline loops: CDR1 LNHDA, CDR2 SQIVND (reference sequence). CDR3 in amino acids: CASSMDINYEQYF. For the CDR3, the DNA is TGTGCCAGTAGTATGGACATTAACTACGAGCAGTACTTC.

V gene TRBV7-9 combines with J gene TRBJ2-1, with a weak D call TRBD1 (5 bases). The length of the CDR3 is 16 residues. Germline lookup yields CDR1 SEHNR and CDR2 FQNEAQ (reference sequence). The ends were cut back, 7 bases at V and 1 base at J, with 17 bases in the middle. This CDR3 reads CASILGVLESYNEQFF. Written as DNA, the CDR3 is TGTGCCAGCATCCTAGGGGTCCTCGAATCCTACAATGAGCAGTTCTTC.